The T cell receptor (beta chain) under discussion was sequenced for a study of blood T cell repertoires in COVID-19. Study at large: Sources were T cells, B-cell-depleted T cells, or PBMCs; the material itself was cDNA or gDNA.

Profiled with immunoSEQ multiplex PCR; TCRdb holds only in-frame clones, not every one. The data show roughly 250,000 clones, around 86% seen once. V was trimmed by 3 bases and J by 9 bases, leaving 12 bases between them. This CDR3 comprises 14 residues. Germline V gene sequence: CDR1 KGHSH, CDR2 LQKENI. Sequencing input: peripheral blood. The TCR comes from a woman aged 55-75 years with active or convalescent COVID-19. The chain uses TRBV18 and TRBJ1-6, with TRBD1 as a possible D gene (5 bases). CDR3 coding DNA: TGTGCCAGCTCACCGGCAGGGTATTTTTCACCCCTCCACTTT. As protein: CASSPAGYFSPLHF.